Each of the 29 T cell receptor beta chains below was sequenced from the same sample in a study of T-cell memory formation after mild COVID-19. In TCRdb, the 5' RACE reads were re-called with MiXCR into one record per CDR3 protein. This sample has 550,000 to 600,000 distinct CDR3 sequences, with about 18% found just once. The sample was PBMCs or a T cell subset sorted from them (not recorded which). These receptor sequences come from an adult woman who had mild COVID-19 (a few samples of this study predate the infection). Cell type and time point are not known.

This clonotype was recorded a few times. The chain uses TRBV29-1 and TRBJ1-2, with D possibly being TRBD1 (5 bases). CDR3 size: 14 residues. Germline lookup yields CDR1 SQVTM and CDR2 ANQGSEA. Trimming pared 1 base from V and 6 bases from J, leaving 15 bases between. Here the CDR3 reads CSVEGGQGSDGYTF. CDR3 bases: TGCAGCGTTGAAGGAGGTCAGGGATCGGATGGCTACACCTTC.

A few counts support this clonotype. This chain joins TRBV15 and TRBJ1-2; D gene uncertain. Germline V gene lookup returns CDR1 LNHNV and CDR2 YYDKDF (reference sequence). The CDR3 runs to 15 residues. The germline V and J ends were trimmed by 0 bases and 7 bases, with 15 bases remaining between them. The CDR3 region is CATSRDKVYPLGYTF. For the CDR3, the DNA is TGTGCCACCAGCAGAGATAAGGTGTATCCTCTTGGCTACACCTTC.

The CDR3 is CAISVSLTNTGELFF. CDR3 in DNA: TGTGCCATCAGTGTGAGTCTAACCAACACCGGGGAGCTGTTTTTT. The V gene is TRBV10-3, the J gene TRBJ2-2; no definite D call. The CDR3 extends over 15 amino acids. CDR1 and CDR2 from the germline V gene are ENHRY and SYGVKD. V lost 4 bases to trimming and J lost 2 bases, with 11 bases between them.

This clonotype was counted a few times. The V and J genes are TRBV5-1 and TRBJ2-3; D might be TRBD2 (5 bases). Trimming removed 4 bases from V and 0 bases from J, with 9 bases in between. The CDR3 is made up of 14 amino acids. Germline V gene sequence: CDR1 SGHRS, CDR2 YFSETQ. DNA for the CDR3: TGCGCCAGCAGCCCAGCGGTGAGCACAGATACGCAGTATTTT. Its protein product is CASSPAVSTDTQYF.

The gene calls are TRBV7-3 and TRBJ1-1; D gene ambiguous. CDR3 length equals 14 residues. Per the germline V gene, CDR1 is SGHTA and CDR2 is FQGTGA. Between the trimmed V and J ends, which lost 2 bases and 6 bases, there was a span of 13 bases. CDR3 sequence (DNA): TGTGCCAGCAGCTTATTTGGCCAGGCTGCTGAAGCTTTCTTT. Translated: CASSLFGQAAEAFF.

The chain has TRBV5-1 and TRBJ1-2; 9 nucleotides match TRBD1. Germline assignment: CDR1 SGHRS and CDR2 YFSETQ. V lost 0 bases, J lost 8 bases, and 11 bases stayed unmatched. CDR3 size: 16 residues. CDR3 protein: CASSLAGQGRLSGYTF. In DNA form, the CDR3 reads TGCGCCAGCAGCTTGGCGGGACAGGGACGCTTGAGCGGCTACACCTTC. Variable domain in full (rest from reference TRBV5-1 and TRBJ1-2): KAGVTQTPRYLIKTRGQQVTLSCSPISGHRSVSWYQQTPGQGLQFLFEYFSETQRNKGNFPGRFSGRQFSNSRSEMNVSTLELGDSALYLCASSLAGQGRLSGYTFGSGTRLTVV.

This clonotype was observed a handful of times. V usage is TRBV24-1 and J usage is TRBJ2-7; 7 bases line up with TRBD2. The V gene's germline CDR1 is KGHDR and CDR2 SFDVKD. This CDR3 has 14 residues. V shed 9 bases and J 4 bases; nucleotides not matched to a gene: 11. The CDR3, as DNA: TGTGCCACCGCTCACGGGAGGCCACCTTACGAGCAGTACTTC. This gives the protein CATAHGRPPYEQYF.

The chain employs TRBV24-1 and TRBJ2-3; 11 nucleotides align to TRBD2. Trimming took 6 bases from V and 2 from J; bases not matched to a gene: 9. Per the germline V gene, CDR1 is KGHDR and CDR2 is SFDVKD. The CDR3 is made up of 17 amino acids. This chain's CDR3 is CATSHLGTSGPTDTQYF. For the CDR3, the DNA is TGTGCCACCAGTCATCTGGGGACTAGCGGACCCACAGATACGCAGTATTTT.

This clonotype appeared a few times. This sequence joins TRBV5-1 and TRBJ2-3, with D maybe TRBD2 (5 bases). CDR3 size: 13 residues. The germline V gene encodes CDR1 SGHRS and CDR2 YFSETQ. Trimming took off 4 bases at V and 1 base at J, with 7 bases between the two ends. CDR3 residues: CASSGLGTDTQYF. CDR3 nucleotides: TGCGCCAGCAGCGGACTTGGCACAGATACGCAGTATTTT.

This clonotype was counted between two and nine times. One end of the junction is discordant with germline, which a read error may explain. This chain links TRBV11-1 with TRBJ1-1; D unclear. The CDR3 has 12 amino acids. Germline V gene sequence: CDR1 SGHAT, CDR2 FQDESV (reference sequence). In nucleotides, the CDR3 is TGTGCCAGCCGCTTCGGGAACACTGAAGCTTTCTTT. Its protein product is CASRFGNTEAFF.

In this sample, this clonotype turned up a few times. The chain has TRBV6-2 or TRBV6-3 and TRBJ2-2; a weak D match, TRBD2 (6 bases). This CDR3 region has 11 residues. Trimming left V 7 bases short and J 7 bases short, with 7 bases between. The germline V gene has CDR1 MNHEY and CDR2 SVGEGT. This CDR3 is CASTGGGELFF. The CDR3 nucleotides read TGTGCCAGCACCGGGGGCGGGGAGCTGTTTTTT.

This clonotype was counted between two and nine times. The chain links TRBV12-3 or TRBV12-4 to TRBJ2-7; D may correspond to TRBD1 or TRBD2 (5 bases each). V lost 5 bases and J 2 bases, leaving 10 bases between the germline ends. The CDR3 covers 13 residues. The CDR3 DNA follows: TGTGCCAGCAGTCCCGAGGGGACCTACGAGCAGTACTTC. Residues: CASSPEGTYEQYF.

There are a few counts of this clonotype. The V call is TRBV5-1, the J call TRBJ2-3; the D gene is possibly TRBD2 (5 bases). Germline values: CDR1 SGHRS, CDR2 YFSETQ. This CDR3 region has 15 residues. The V end lost 4 bases, the J end lost 4 bases, and 16 bases lay between the germline ends. The CDR3 region has the DNA TGCGCCAGCAGCCCACGGGGTGATCCCCCAGATACGCAGTATTTT. Its translation: CASSPRGDPPDTQYF.

V usage is TRBV18 and J usage is TRBJ2-7, with D unresolved. The CDR3 totals 13 residues. V lost 3 bases and J 4 bases, leaving 10 bases between the germline ends. The germline V gene has CDR1 KGHSH and CDR2 LQKENI. The CDR3 spells CASSPLSRYEQYF. CDR3 DNA sequence: TGTGCCAGCTCACCCCTCTCTAGATACGAGCAGTACTTC. Supplemented by reference TRBV18 and TRBJ2-7, the full variable domain reads NAGVMQNPRHLVRRRGQEARLRCSPMKGHSHVYWYRQLPEEGLKFMVYLQKENIIDESGMPKERFSAEFPKEGPSILRIQQVVRGDSAAYFCASSPLSRYEQYFGPGTRLTVT.

This clonotype was picked up many times. V gene TRBV7-3 combines with J gene TRBJ2-7; D possibly corresponds to TRBD1 (6 bases). Germline-derived CDR1 and CDR2 are SGHTA and FQGTGA. The CDR3 loop spans 15 amino acids. Trimming took 2 bases from V and 0 from J, leaving 11 bases between them. CDR3 residues: CASSLQGSSSYEQYF. CDR3 coding DNA: TGTGCCAGCAGCTTACAGGGGTCGAGCTCCTACGAGCAGTACTTC.

The genes are TRBV7-2 and TRBJ2-1; D remains unclear. There are 12 residues in the CDR3. Between the trimmed V and J ends, which lost 2 bases and 12 bases, there was a span of 11 bases. The germline V gene has CDR1 SGHTA and CDR2 FQGNSA. CDR3: CASSLSDVGQFF. The DNA for the CDR3 is TGTGCCAGCAGCTTATCGGATGTTGGGCAGTTCTTC.

The rearrangement uses TRBV19 and TRBJ1-2; tentatively, D is TRBD1 (5 bases). This CDR3 spans 10 amino acids. Trimming removed 5 bases from V and 12 bases from J, with 10 bases in between. CDR1 is LNHDA, CDR2 SQIVND, per germline (reference sequence). The CDR3 region is CASSSGPHTF. The CDR3 DNA reads TGTGCCAGTAGTTCGGGGCCTCACACCTTC.

The sample holds a few counts of this clonotype. The V call is TRBV4-1, the J call TRBJ1-1; the D is unclear. V lost 8 bases, J lost 0 bases, and 25 bases lay in between. The CDR3 consists of 18 residues. CDR1 and CDR2 (germline): MGHRA, YSYEKL. The CDR3 nucleotides are TGCGCCAGCTCGTGGCTTTTCCCTGGACGGACTATGAACACTGAAGCTTTCTTT. Its protein product is CASSWLFPGRTMNTEAFF.

The genes are TRBV12-3 or TRBV12-4 and TRBJ2-3; TRBD2 agrees at 9 bases. V lost 3 bases, J lost 4 bases, and 5 bases stayed unmatched. This CDR3 is 15 amino acids long. CDR3 bases: TGTGCCAGCAGTTTTAGCGGGGGAGCTGCAGATACGCAGTATTTT. Its protein is CASSFSGGAADTQYF.

The chain couples TRBV2 to TRBJ1-1; no firm D call. Per the germline V gene, CDR1 is SNHLY and CDR2 is FYNNEI. The germline V and J ends were trimmed by 9 bases and 6 bases, with 11 bases remaining between them. The CDR3 consists of 11 residues. This chain's CDR3 is CASRVSSEAFF. DNA of the CDR3: TGTGCCAGTAGGGTCTCCTCTGAAGCTTTCTTT.

The chain carries TRBV6-1 and TRBJ1-1; D uncertain. Trimming cost V 6 bases and J 3 bases, with 8 bases left between them. The CDR3 has 12 residues. Per germline, CDR1 MNHNS and CDR2 SASEGT. Here the CDR3 reads CASSRWDTEAFF. The DNA for the CDR3 is TGTGCCAGCAGCAGGTGGGACACTGAAGCTTTCTTT.

This clonotype was picked up a small number of times. This sequence joins TRBV20-1 and TRBJ2-1; 10 nucleotides match TRBD2. Germline CDR1 DFQATT, CDR2 SNEGSKA (reference sequence). With V trimmed by 2 bases and J by 4 bases, 8 bases remained unmatched. This CDR3 is built from 16 residues. The CDR3 protein is CSARSLAGDRYNEQFF. The DNA of the CDR3 is TGCAGTGCTAGAAGCCTAGCGGGAGATCGGTACAATGAGCAGTTCTTC.

The chain joins TRBV5-6 to TRBJ2-1; D is undetermined. From germline, CDR1 is SGHDT and CDR2 YYEEEE. The CDR3 loop spans 11 amino acids. V gave up 0 bases and J gave up 15 bases, with 10 bases separating them. CDR3 loop: CASSLGAGTFF. DNA of the CDR3: TGTGCCAGCAGCTTGGGGGCAGGCACGTTCTTC.

This clonotype was picked up a small number of times. J is TRBJ2-7 and V is TRBV6-5; weak D call: TRBD2 (6 bases). With 0 bases removed from V and 2 bases from J, the gap between germline ends came to 14 bases. The CDR3 length is 16 residues. Germline CDR1 MNHEY, CDR2 SVGAGI. As DNA, the CDR3 is TGTGCCAGCAGTTACTCATGGCAGGGAGGCGCCTACGAGCAGTACTTC. This encodes CASSYSWQGGAYEQYF.

This clonotype was detected only a few times. This rearrangement joins TRBV24-1 to TRBJ2-3; the D gene could be TRBD1 or TRBD2 (5 bases each). V lost 9 bases and J lost 5, with 23 bases in between. Germline assignment: CDR1 KGHDR and CDR2 SFDVKD. The CDR3 spans 16 residues. Written as DNA, the CDR3 is TGTGCCACCTCCGGTTTGGGAGCCCGGCAGGGAGATACGCAGTATTTT. It codes for CATSGLGARQGDTQYF.

This clonotype was seen a handful of times. The rearrangement links TRBV24-1 to TRBJ2-1, with 13 bases identical to TRBD2. The junction had 9 bases not matched to a gene; V was cut back by 7 bases and J by 7 bases. CDR3 size: 16 residues. CDR1 and CDR2 from the germline V gene are KGHDR and SFDVKD. This CDR3 reads CATRATSGRAGNEQFF. The CDR3 DNA reads TGTGCCACCAGAGCAACTAGCGGGAGGGCCGGGAATGAGCAGTTCTTC.

The chain combines TRBV7-9 with TRBJ1-1, with TRBD1 as a possible D gene (5 bases). CDR3 size: 16 residues. Trimming removed 1 base at V and 1 base at J, with 13 bases between. Germline V gives CDR1 SEHNR, CDR2 FQNEAQ (reference sequence). In DNA form, the CDR3 reads TGTGCCAGCAGCTTAGAGGGGACGGTGGGGAACACTGAAGCTTTCTTT. Translation: CASSLEGTVGNTEAFF.

This clonotype showed up just a few times. This chain links TRBV6-6 with TRBJ2-2, with TRBD2 matching over 7 bases. V shed 7 bases and J 7 bases; nucleotides not matched to a gene: 9. This CDR3 region has 14 residues. Germline V CDR1 and CDR2: MNHNY, SVGAGI (reference sequence). The CDR3 here is CASKDGRRSGELFF. For the CDR3, the DNA is TGTGCCAGCAAAGACGGGAGGAGGAGCGGGGAGCTGTTTTTT.

This clonotype was recorded a few times. The chain recombines TRBV3-1 with TRBJ1-2; TRBD1 is a possible D gene (6 bases). V lost 0 bases and J 6 bases, leaving 14 bases between the germline ends. Germline V CDR1 and CDR2: LGHDT, YNNKEL (reference sequence). There are 15 residues in the CDR3. The chain's CDR3 is CASSQDGGGWNGYTF. DNA of the CDR3: TGTGCCAGCAGCCAAGATGGTGGGGGCTGGAATGGCTACACCTTC.